The 23 T cell receptor beta chains below were found in one sample sequenced in a study of blood T cell repertoires in COVID-19. Here immunoSEQ multiplex PCR was the method, and the copy in TCRdb shows in-frame clones only, minus some. The table shows 30,000 or so clones, with roughly 84% occurring only once. Material: peripheral blood. The origin of the receptors is a man aged 60 to 69 with active COVID-19.

This clone appeared a few times. J is TRBJ1-5 and V is TRBV6-2 or TRBV6-3; 9 bases map to TRBD1. The CDR3 length is 19 residues. Trimming at V came to 3 bases and at J to 0 bases, leaving 12 bases not matched to a gene. Germline lookup yields CDR1 MNHEY and CDR2 SVGEGT. The CDR3 reads CASSYYGQGRLYSNQPQHF. The CDR3, as DNA: TGTGCCAGCAGTTATTACGGACAGGGGCGCCTTTATAGCAATCAGCCCCAGCATTTT.

This chain joins TRBV18 and TRBJ1-4; unclear D gene. Trimming pared 3 bases from V and 0 bases from J, leaving 11 bases between. The CDR3 loop spans 16 amino acids. In germline, CDR1 is KGHSH, CDR2 LQKENI. The DNA of the CDR3 is TGTGCCAGCTCACCCTCGGGATCTGCAACTAATGAAAAACTGTTTTTT. This translates into CASSPSGSATNEKLFF.

The CDR3 sequence is CASRVGSDYGYTF. CDR3 nucleotide sequence: TGTGCCAGTAGGGTTGGGAGTGACTATGGCTACACCTTC. The chain is built from TRBV19 and TRBJ1-2; D ambiguous. Trimming pared 6 bases from V and 3 bases from J, leaving 11 bases between. This CDR3 has 13 residues. Germline V CDR1 and CDR2: LNHDA, SQIVND (reference sequence).

The rearrangement uses TRBV15 and TRBJ1-5; the match to TRBD1 covers 7 bases. This CDR3 contains 13 residues. The J segment lost 2 bases and the V segment lost 9 bases, leaving 4 bases of the junction unmatched. In germline, CDR1 is LNHNV, CDR2 YYDKDF (reference sequence). CDR3 in DNA: TGTGCCACTGGGGACAGCCGCAATCAGCCCCAGCATTTT. This sequence encodes CATGDSRNQPQHF.

The CDR3 loop reads CARTGVEQFF. CDR3 DNA sequence: TGTGCCAGGACAGGCGTTGAGCAGTTCTTC. The V gene is TRBV6-5, the J gene TRBJ2-1; TRBD1 is a possible D gene (6 bases). Trimming removed 9 bases at V and 9 bases at J, with 9 bases between. The germline V gene has CDR1 MNHEY and CDR2 SVGAGI. CDR3 size: 10 residues.

The gene calls are TRBV18 and TRBJ2-7; the match to TRBD2 covers 13 bases. V lost 3 bases and J lost 7; bases outside the gene matches: 6. CDR3 length equals 15 residues. Per the germline V gene, CDR1 is KGHSH and CDR2 is LQKENI. DNA for the CDR3: TGTGCCAGCTCACCCAGGACTAGCGGGGGTGAAGAGCAGTACTTC. It specifies CASSPRTSGGEEQYF. Together with reference TRBV18 and TRBJ2-7, the CDR3 gives the full variable domain: NAGVMQNPRHLVRRRGQEARLRCSPMKGHSHVYWYRQLPEEGLKFMVYLQKENIIDESGMPKERFSAEFPKEGPSILRIQQVVRGDSAAYFCASSPRTSGGEEQYFGPGTRLTVT.

The chain employs TRBV10-3 and TRBJ1-1; D is undetermined. Trimming removed 4 bases from V and 7 bases from J, with 10 bases in between. The germline V gene encodes CDR1 ENHRY and CDR2 SYGVKD. The CDR3 length is 12 residues. The CDR3: CAISVPRGEAFF. The CDR3 nucleotides read TGTGCCATCAGTGTCCCGAGAGGTGAAGCTTTCTTT.

This clone was seen a single time. The V call is TRBV6-6, the J call TRBJ1-5; TRBD1 matches at 9 bases. The length of the CDR3 is 16 residues. Germline V gene data show CDR1 as MNHNY and CDR2 as SVGAGI (reference sequence). V lost 4 bases and J lost 7; bases outside the gene matches: 11. DNA of the CDR3: TGTGCCAGCAGTTTCCCTGACAGGGGGGTGAGACAGCCCCAGCATTTT. It encodes CASSFPDRGVRQPQHF.

The genes are TRBV27 and TRBJ1-3; D is undetermined. CDR3 size: 14 residues. Germline values: CDR1 MNHEY, CDR2 SMNVEV (reference sequence). Between the trimmed V and J ends, which lost 8 bases and 1 base, there was a span of 12 bases. This chain's CDR3 is CASRRLASGNTIYF. The CDR3 region has the DNA TGTGCCAGCCGGCGGTTGGCTTCTGGAAACACCATATATTTT.

This clone has a single count. The chain recombines TRBV23-1 with TRBJ1-2, with 9 nucleotides matching TRBD1. TRBV23-1 is annotated as an ORF whose role is uncertain. The CDR3 spans 15 residues. V was pared by 2 bases and J by 4 bases, with 5 bases of the junction left unmatched. The CDR3 bases are TGCGCCAGCAGTCAAACCGGGACAGGGAGCTATGGCTACACCTTC. The encoded protein is CASSQTGTGSYGYTF.

This chain connects TRBV7-9 to TRBJ2-2; 7 nucleotides match TRBD2. The germline gives CDR1 SEHNR, CDR2 FQNEAQ (reference sequence). V was pared by 7 bases and J by 1 base, with 3 bases of the junction left unmatched. CDR3 length: 14 amino acids. This CDR3 reads CASTASGNTGELFF. CDR3 DNA sequence: TGTGCCAGCACGGCTAGCGGGAACACCGGGGAGCTGTTTTTT.

V usage is TRBV7-2 and J usage is TRBJ2-2; D may be TRBD1 (6 bases). The CDR3 has 16 residues. Trimming left V 5 bases short and J 1 base short, with 14 bases between. Germline V gene lookup returns CDR1 SGHTA and CDR2 FQGNSA. CDR3: CASSPRGGWNTGELFF. For the CDR3, the DNA is TGTGCCAGCAGCCCCAGGGGCGGGTGGAACACCGGGGAGCTGTTTTTT. Drawing the rest from reference TRBV7-2 and TRBJ2-2, the complete variable domain is GAGVSQSPSNKVTEKGKDVELRCDPISGHTALYWYRQSLGQGLEFLIYFQGNSAPDKSGLPSDRFSAERTGGSVSTLTIQRTQQEDSAVYLCASSPRGGWNTGELFFGEGSRLTVL.

This clone is classed as medium-sized (0.01 to 0.1%). CDR3 nucleotide sequence: TGTGCCAGCAGTTACGGACAGGCTGAAGCTTTCTTT. Its translation is CASSYGQAEAFF. The chain combines TRBV6-2 or TRBV6-3 with TRBJ1-1, with TRBD1 matching over 7 bases. The CDR3 runs to 12 residues. Germline CDR1 and CDR2: MNHEY and SVGEGT. V dropped 2 bases and J dropped 6; count of bases not matched to a gene: 0.

This chain's CDR3 is CASSQASGRANSPLHF. The DNA for the CDR3 is TGTGCCAGCAGCCAAGCCAGTGGCAGGGCTAATTCACCCCTCCACTTT. This rearrangement joins TRBV3-1 (or the pseudogene TRBV3-2) to TRBJ1-6; perhaps TRBD1 as D (5 bases). Trimming took 1 base from V and 6 from J, leaving 13 bases between them. The germline gives CDR1 LGHDT, CDR2 YNNKEL (reference sequence). This CDR3 has 16 residues.

The chain joins TRBV6-5 to TRBJ1-3; D unresolved. This CDR3 is built from 12 residues. V shed 6 bases and J shed 4 bases, with 7 bases lying between them. In germline, CDR1 is MNHEY, CDR2 SVGAGI. DNA for the CDR3: TGTGCCAGCAGATCCTCGGGAAACACCATATATTTT. Amino acids: CASRSSGNTIYF.

V is TRBV9 and J is TRBJ2-5, with 9 bases that match TRBD1. Germline-derived CDR1 and CDR2 are SGDLS and YYNGEE. The trim removed 0 bases at V and 5 bases at J, leaving 2 bases unmatched. This CDR3 spans 14 amino acids. CDR3 in amino acids: CASSVGQGGETQYF. CDR3 in DNA: TGTGCCAGCAGCGTAGGACAGGGGGGGGAGACCCAGTACTTC.

This chain joins TRBV19 and TRBJ1-1; 7 bases are a match to TRBD1. The germline gives CDR1 LNHDA, CDR2 SQIVND (reference sequence). The CDR3 runs to 15 residues. Germline trimming cut 7 bases from V and 1 base from J; bases unmatched to any gene: 9. This chain's CDR3 is CASISVPGGNTEAFF. The DNA for the CDR3 is TGTGCCAGTATTTCCGTTCCAGGGGGGAACACTGAAGCTTTCTTT.

V usage is TRBV29-1 and J usage is TRBJ1-1, with D hard to call. The ends were cut back, 5 bases at V and 6 bases at J, with 13 bases in the middle. Germline CDR1 SQVTM, CDR2 ANQGSEA. This CDR3 has 12 amino acids. This CDR3 reads CSVQREGPEAFF. CDR3 nucleotides: TGCAGCGTTCAAAGGGAGGGCCCTGAAGCTTTCTTT.

The chain employs TRBV9 and TRBJ1-1; TRBD1 matches 9 bases. The V gene's germline CDR1 is SGDLS and CDR2 YYNGEE. The ends lost 2 bases at V and 4 bases at J; junction bases unmatched: 3. This CDR3 has 14 amino acids. CDR3 DNA: TGTGCCAGCAGCGTCGGACAGGGGTTCACTGAAGCTTTCTTT. Its translation is CASSVGQGFTEAFF.

The chain uses TRBV7-9 and TRBJ2-1, with a possible D match to TRBD1 (6 bases). Trimming shortened V by 5 bases and J by 8 bases, and 10 bases separated the two germline ends. This CDR3 is 12 amino acids long. CDR1 and CDR2 (germline): SEHNR, FQNEAQ (reference sequence). The CDR3 spells CASSATGYEQFF. Written as DNA, the CDR3 is TGTGCCAGCAGCGCTACAGGGTATGAGCAGTTCTTC. Looking up the rest from reference TRBV7-9 and TRBJ2-1 gives the full variable domain: DTGVSQNPRHKITKRGQNVTFRCDPISEHNRLYWYRQTLGQGPEFLTYFQNEAQLEKSRLLSDRFSAERPKGSFSTLEIQRTEQGDSAMYLCASSATGYEQFFGPGTRLTVL.

CDR3 sequence (DNA): TGTGCCAGCAGCACCCAGTGGGGGCGCTGGGAAAAACTGTTTTTT. Its translation is CASSTQWGRWEKLFF. The chain recombines TRBV21-1 with TRBJ1-4; TRBD1, the table's D call, lacks a check against the DNA. TRBV21-1 is deemed a pseudogene. The CDR3 is made up of 15 amino acids.

This rearrangement joins TRBV19 to TRBJ2-5; 7 bases are shared with TRBD2. CDR3 length equals 14 residues. V trimming: 5 bases; J trimming: 5 bases; junction bases outside the gene matches: 8. CDR1 and CDR2 from the germline V gene are LNHDA and SQIVND (reference sequence). For the CDR3, the DNA is TGTGCCAGTAGTCCGAGGACTAGTGCGGAGACCCAGTACTTC. Encoded protein: CASSPRTSAETQYF. Using reference TRBV19 and TRBJ2-5 for the parts outside the CDR3, the full variable domain is DGGITQSPKYLFRKEGQNVTLSCEQNLNHDAMYWYRQDPGQGLRLIYYSQIVNDFQKGDIAEGYSVSREKKESFPLTVTSAQKNPTAFYLCASSPRTSAETQYFGPGTRLLVL.

The chain carries TRBV27 and TRBJ2-1; TRBD1 aligns across 7 bases. V lost 0 bases to trimming and J lost 0 bases; unmatched junction nucleotides: 8. Germline CDR1 reads MNHEY; CDR2 reads SMNVEV (reference sequence). The CDR3 spans 18 residues. This CDR3 reads CASSLSPGTDSSYNEQFF. CDR3 coding DNA: TGTGCCAGCAGTTTATCGCCTGGGACAGATAGCTCCTACAATGAGCAGTTCTTC.